This record concerns one T cell receptor beta chain sequence. These data are taken from a study of T cells expressing NK-cell markers. From the 5' RACE reads, TCRdb lists one entry per CDR3 protein and no DNA. The listing contains approximately 460,000 distinct CDR3 sequences. The CDR3 is made up of 15 amino acids. The germline V gene encodes CDR1 MRHNA and CDR2 SNTAGT. This clonotype was sampled from a woman aged 18-70 years in good health. This chain links TRBV6-4 with TRBJ2-5; as DNA is missing, the TRBD1 call by TCRdb cannot be tested. The sequenced sample consisted of blood T cells: a sorted CD56 or NKG2C T cell subset, CD4+ or CD8+ T cells, or bulk PBMC T cells (not recorded which). The CDR3: CASSDSPGGLETQYF.